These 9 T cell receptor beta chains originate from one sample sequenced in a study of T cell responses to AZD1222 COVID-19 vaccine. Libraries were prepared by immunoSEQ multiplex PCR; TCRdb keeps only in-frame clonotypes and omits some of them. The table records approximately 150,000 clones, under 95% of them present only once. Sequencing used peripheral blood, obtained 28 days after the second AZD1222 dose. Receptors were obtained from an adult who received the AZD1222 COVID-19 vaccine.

The CDR3 region is CSAWEIEAFF. DNA for the CDR3: TGCAGTGCCTGGGAGATTGAAGCTTTCTTT. V is TRBV20-1 and J is TRBJ1-1; no firm D call. The CDR3 is made up of 10 amino acids. Germline values: CDR1 DFQATT, CDR2 SNEGSKA (reference sequence). V gave up 6 bases and J gave up 7 bases, with 9 bases separating them.

CDR3 protein: CASSQAPGGTEAFF. The CDR3 DNA is TGTGCCAGCAGCCAAGCGCCAGGCGGCACTGAAGCTTTCTTT. The genes are TRBV4-2 and TRBJ1-1; D not certain. Germline V lookup: CDR1 LGHNA, CDR2 YNFKEQ. The length of the CDR3 is 14 residues. The germline V and J ends were trimmed by 1 base and 4 bases, with 10 bases remaining between them.

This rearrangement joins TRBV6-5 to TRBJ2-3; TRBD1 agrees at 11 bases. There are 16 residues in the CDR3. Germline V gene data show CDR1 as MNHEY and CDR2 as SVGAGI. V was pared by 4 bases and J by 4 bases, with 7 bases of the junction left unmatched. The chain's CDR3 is CASSFTGQGDADTQYF. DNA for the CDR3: TGTGCCAGCAGTTTCACGGGACAGGGGGATGCAGATACGCAGTATTTT.

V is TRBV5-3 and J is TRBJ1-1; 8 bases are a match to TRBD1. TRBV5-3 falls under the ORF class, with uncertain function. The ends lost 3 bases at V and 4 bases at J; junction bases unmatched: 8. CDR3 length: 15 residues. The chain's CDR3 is CARSSSLGQGTEAFF. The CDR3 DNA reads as TGTGCCAGAAGCTCCTCCCTAGGACAGGGCACTGAAGCTTTCTTT.

The CDR3 spells CASSHNRDYYGYTF. Here the CDR3 DNA reads TGTGCCAGCAGCCATAACAGGGACTACTATGGCTACACCTTC. The chain couples TRBV14 to TRBJ1-2, with a weak D call TRBD1 (6 bases). The V end was cut by 3 bases, the J end by 3 bases, with 11 bases between. The CDR3 sequence is 14 residues long. Germline V lookup: CDR1 SGHDN, CDR2 FVKESK.

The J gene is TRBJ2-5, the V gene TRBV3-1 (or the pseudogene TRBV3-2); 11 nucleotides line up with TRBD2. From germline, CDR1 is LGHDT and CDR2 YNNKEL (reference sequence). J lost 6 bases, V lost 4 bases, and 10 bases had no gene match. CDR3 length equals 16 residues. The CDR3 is CASSLGLAAPPKTQYF. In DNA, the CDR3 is TGTGCCAGCAGCCTGGGACTAGCGGCCCCCCCGAAGACCCAGTACTTC.

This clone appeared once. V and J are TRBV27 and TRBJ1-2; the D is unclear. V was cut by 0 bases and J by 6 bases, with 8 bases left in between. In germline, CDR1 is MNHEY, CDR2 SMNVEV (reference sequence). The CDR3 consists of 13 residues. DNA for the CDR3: TGTGCCAGCAGTTTATCCCCAGAGAATGGCTACACCTTC. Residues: CASSLSPENGYTF.

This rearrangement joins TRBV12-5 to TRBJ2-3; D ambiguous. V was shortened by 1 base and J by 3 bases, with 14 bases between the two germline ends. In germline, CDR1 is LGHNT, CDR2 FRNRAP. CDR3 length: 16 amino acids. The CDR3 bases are TGTGCTAGTGGTTTGGAGCTAACCGTGGGGACAGATACGCAGTATTTT. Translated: CASGLELTVGTDTQYF. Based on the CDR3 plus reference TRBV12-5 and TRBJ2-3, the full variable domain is DARVTQTPRHKVTEMGQEVTMRCQPILGHNTVFWYRQTMMQGLELLAYFRNRAPLDDSGMPKDRFSAEMPDATLATLKIQPSEPRDSAVYFCASGLELTVGTDTQYFGPGTRLTVL.

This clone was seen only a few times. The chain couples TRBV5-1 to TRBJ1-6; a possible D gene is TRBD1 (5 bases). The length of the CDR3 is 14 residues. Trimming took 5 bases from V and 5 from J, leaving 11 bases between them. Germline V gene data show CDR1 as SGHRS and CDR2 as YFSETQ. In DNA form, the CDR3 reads TGCGCCAGCAGACAGGCAATCCATAATTCACCCCTCCACTTT. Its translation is CASRQAIHNSPLHF.